This TCR beta chain stems from a study of blood T cell repertoires in COVID-19. Looking at the study overall: Sites across the United States, Italy and Spain contributed samples from acute and convalescent COVID-19.

Generated by immunoSEQ multiplex PCR, the TCRdb table keeps only in-frame clones and is missing some. Of approximately 46,000 clones detected, 75% to 90% appear once; the ten largest clones hold 6.5%. V shed 4 bases and J shed 2 bases, with 11 bases lying between them. The CDR3 is made up of 15 amino acids. The V gene's germline CDR1 is MGHRA and CDR2 YSYEKL. The chain carries TRBV4-1 and TRBJ2-2; D perhaps matches TRBD1 (5 bases). This sequence originates from a man aged 60 to 69 with acute or convalescent COVID-19. The specimen was peripheral blood. CDR3 sequence reads: CASSLQGFNTGELFF. The CDR3, as DNA: TGCGCCAGCAGCCTTCAGGGCTTTAACACCGGGGAGCTGTTTTTT.